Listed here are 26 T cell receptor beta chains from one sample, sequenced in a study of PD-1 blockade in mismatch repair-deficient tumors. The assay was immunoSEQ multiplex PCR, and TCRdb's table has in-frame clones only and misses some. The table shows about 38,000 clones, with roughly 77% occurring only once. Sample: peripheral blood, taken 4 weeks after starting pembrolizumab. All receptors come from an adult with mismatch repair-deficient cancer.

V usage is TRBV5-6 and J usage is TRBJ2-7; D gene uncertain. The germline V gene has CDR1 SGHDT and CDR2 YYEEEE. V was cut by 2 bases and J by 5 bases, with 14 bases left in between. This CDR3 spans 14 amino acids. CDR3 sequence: CASSFKEIVHEQYF. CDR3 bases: TGTGCCAGCAGCTTTAAGGAAATAGTCCACGAGCAGTACTTC.

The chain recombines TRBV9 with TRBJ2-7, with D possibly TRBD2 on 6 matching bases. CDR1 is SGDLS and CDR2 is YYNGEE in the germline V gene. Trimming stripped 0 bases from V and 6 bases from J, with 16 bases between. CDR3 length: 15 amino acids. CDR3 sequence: CASSVDIGWEVEQYF. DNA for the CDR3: TGTGCCAGCAGCGTAGATATCGGTTGGGAGGTCGAGCAGTACTTC.

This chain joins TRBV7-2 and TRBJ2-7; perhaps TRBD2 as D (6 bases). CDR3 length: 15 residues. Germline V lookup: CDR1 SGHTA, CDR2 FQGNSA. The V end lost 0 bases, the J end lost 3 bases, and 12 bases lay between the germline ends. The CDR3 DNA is TGTGCCAGCAGCTTAGCGTTCGGGAGTAACTACGAGCAGTACTTC. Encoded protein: CASSLAFGSNYEQYF.

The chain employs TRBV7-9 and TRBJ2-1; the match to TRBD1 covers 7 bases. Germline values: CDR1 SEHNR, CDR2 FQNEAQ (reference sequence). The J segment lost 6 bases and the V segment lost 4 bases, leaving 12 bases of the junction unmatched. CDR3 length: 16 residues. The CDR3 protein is CASSSPFRDRGNEQFF. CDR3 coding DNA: TGTGCCAGCAGCTCGCCATTCCGGGACAGAGGCAATGAGCAGTTCTTC. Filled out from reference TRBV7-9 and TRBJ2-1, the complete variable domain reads DTGVSQNPRHKITKRGQNVTFRCDPISEHNRLYWYRQTLGQGPEFLTYFQNEAQLEKSRLLSDRFSAERPKGSFSTLEIQRTEQGDSAMYLCASSSPFRDRGNEQFFGPGTRLTVL.

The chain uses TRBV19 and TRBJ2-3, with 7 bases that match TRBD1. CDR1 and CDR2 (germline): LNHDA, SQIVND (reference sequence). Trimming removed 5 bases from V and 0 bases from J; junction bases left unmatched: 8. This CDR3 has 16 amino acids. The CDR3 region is CASSPRQGSSTDTQYF. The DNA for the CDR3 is TGTGCCAGTAGTCCCCGACAGGGCTCTAGCACAGATACGCAGTATTTT.

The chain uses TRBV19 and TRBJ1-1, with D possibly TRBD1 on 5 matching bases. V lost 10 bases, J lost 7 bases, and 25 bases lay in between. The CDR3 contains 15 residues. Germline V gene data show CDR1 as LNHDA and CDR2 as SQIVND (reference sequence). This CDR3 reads CATTALGGSRFEAFF. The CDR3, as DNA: TGTGCCACCACAGCGTTGGGGGGATCCCGATTTGAAGCTTTCTTT.

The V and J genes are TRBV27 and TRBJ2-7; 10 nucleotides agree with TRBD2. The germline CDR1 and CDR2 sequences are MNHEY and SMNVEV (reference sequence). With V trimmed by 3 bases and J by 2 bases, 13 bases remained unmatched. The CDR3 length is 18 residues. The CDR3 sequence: CASSFATPIAGGPYEQYF. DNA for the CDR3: TGTGCCAGCAGTTTCGCTACGCCGATAGCGGGAGGCCCCTACGAGCAGTACTTC.

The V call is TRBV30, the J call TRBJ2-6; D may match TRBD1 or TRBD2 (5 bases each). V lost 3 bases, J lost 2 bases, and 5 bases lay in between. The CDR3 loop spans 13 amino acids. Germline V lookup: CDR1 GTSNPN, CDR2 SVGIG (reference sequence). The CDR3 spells CAWRGAGANVLTF. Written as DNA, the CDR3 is TGTGCCTGGAGGGGGGCTGGGGCCAACGTCCTGACTTTC.

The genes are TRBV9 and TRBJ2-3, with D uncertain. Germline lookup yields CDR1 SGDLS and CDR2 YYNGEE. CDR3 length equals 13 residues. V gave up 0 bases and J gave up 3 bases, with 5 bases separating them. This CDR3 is CASSVVATDTQYF. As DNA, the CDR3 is TGTGCCAGCAGCGTAGTGGCGACAGATACGCAGTATTTT.

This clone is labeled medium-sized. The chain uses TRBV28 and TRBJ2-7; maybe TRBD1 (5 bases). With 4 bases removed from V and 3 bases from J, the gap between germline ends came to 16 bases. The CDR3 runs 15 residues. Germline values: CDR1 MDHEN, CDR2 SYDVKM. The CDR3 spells CASSSNPDSYYEQYF. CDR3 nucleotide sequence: TGTGCCAGCAGTTCCAATCCAGACAGCTACTACGAGCAGTACTTC.

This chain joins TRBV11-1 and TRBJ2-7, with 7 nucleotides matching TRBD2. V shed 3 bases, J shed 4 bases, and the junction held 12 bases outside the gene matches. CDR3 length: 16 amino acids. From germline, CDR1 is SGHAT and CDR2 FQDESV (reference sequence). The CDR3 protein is CASSFLGLAEPYEQYF. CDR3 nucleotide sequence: TGTGCCAGCAGCTTTTTAGGGCTAGCGGAGCCTTACGAGCAGTACTTC.

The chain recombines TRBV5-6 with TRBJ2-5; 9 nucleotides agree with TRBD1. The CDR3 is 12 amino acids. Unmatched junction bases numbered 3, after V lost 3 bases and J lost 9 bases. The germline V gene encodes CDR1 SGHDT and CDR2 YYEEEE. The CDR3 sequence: CASSSGTGPQYF. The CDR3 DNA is TGTGCCAGCAGCTCAGGGACAGGGCCCCAGTACTTC.

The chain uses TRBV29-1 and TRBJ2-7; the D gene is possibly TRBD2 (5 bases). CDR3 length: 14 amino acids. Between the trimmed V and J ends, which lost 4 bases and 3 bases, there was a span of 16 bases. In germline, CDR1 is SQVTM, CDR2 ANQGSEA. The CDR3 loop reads CSVVFGVEGYEQYF. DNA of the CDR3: TGCAGCGTTGTCTTTGGGGTTGAGGGCTACGAGCAGTACTTC.

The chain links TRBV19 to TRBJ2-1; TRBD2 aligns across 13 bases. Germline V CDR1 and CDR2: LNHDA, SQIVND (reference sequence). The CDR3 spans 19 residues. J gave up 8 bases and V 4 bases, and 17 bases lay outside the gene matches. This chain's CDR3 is CASSKAGTSGTKVIYEQFF. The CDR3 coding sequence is TGTGCCAGTAGTAAAGCCGGGACTAGCGGGACGAAGGTGATCTATGAGCAGTTCTTC.

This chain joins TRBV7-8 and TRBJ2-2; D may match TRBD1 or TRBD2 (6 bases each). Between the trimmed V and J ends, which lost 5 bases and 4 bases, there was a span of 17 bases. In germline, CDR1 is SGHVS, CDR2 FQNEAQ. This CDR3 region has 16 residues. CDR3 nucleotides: TGTGCCAGCAGCCCACGAGGGGGGCTATTCACCGGGGAGCTGTTTTTT. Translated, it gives CASSPRGGLFTGELFF.

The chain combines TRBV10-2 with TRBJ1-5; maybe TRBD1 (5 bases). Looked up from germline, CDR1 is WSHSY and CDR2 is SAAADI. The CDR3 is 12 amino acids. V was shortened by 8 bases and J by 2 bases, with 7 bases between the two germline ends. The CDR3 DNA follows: TGCGCCAGCGGGGCGGGCAATCAGCCCCAGCATTTT. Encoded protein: CASGAGNQPQHF.

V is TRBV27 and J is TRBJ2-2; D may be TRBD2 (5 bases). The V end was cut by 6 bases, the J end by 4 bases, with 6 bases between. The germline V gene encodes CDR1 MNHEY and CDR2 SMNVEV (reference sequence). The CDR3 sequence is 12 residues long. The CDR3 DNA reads TGTGCCAGCAGACGGGGCACCGGGGAGCTGTTTTTT. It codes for CASRRGTGELFF.

The CDR3 sequence is CASSFYWAALADRSGDGYTF. The CDR3 region has the DNA TGTGCCAGCAGTTTTTATTGGGCGGCTCTGGCTGACAGATCAGGGGATGGCTACACCTTC. The chain recombines TRBV27 with TRBJ1-2; D is possibly TRBD1 (6 bases). This CDR3 is 20 amino acids long. Germline V gene lookup returns CDR1 MNHEY and CDR2 SMNVEV (reference sequence). Trimming stripped 3 bases from V and 6 bases from J, with 32 bases between.

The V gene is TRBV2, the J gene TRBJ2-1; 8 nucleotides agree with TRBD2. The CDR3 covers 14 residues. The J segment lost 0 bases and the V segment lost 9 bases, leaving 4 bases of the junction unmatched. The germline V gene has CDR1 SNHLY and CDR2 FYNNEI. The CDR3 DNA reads TGTGCCAGTCTGAGCGGGAGCTCCTACAATGAGCAGTTCTTC. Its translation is CASLSGSSYNEQFF. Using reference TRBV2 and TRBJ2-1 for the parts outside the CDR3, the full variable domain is EPEVTQTPSHQVTQMGQEVILRCVPISNHLYFYWYRQILGQKVEFLVSFYNNEISEKSEIFDDQFSVERPDGSNFTLKIRSTKLEDSAMYFCASLSGSSYNEQFFGPGTRLTVL.

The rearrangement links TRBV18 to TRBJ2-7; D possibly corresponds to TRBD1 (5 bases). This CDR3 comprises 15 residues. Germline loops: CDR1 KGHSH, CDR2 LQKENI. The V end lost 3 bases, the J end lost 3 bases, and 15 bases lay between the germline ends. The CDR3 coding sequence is TGTGCCAGCTCACCCTCCGACAGAGCCCACTACGAGCAGTACTTC. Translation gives CASSPSDRAHYEQYF.

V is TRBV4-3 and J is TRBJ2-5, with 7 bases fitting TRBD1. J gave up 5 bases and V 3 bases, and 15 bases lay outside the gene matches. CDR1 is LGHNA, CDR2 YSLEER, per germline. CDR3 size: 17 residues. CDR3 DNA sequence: TGCGCCAGCAGCCAGGGAACAGGGGTCCGATTGGGGGAGACCCAGTACTTC. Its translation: CASSQGTGVRLGETQYF.

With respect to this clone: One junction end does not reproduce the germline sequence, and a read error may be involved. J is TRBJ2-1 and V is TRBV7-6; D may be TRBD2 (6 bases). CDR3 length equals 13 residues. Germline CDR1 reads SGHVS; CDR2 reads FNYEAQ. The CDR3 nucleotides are TGTGCCAGCAGCCTAGCGTCCTACAATGAGCAGTTCTTC. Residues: CASSLASYNEQFF.

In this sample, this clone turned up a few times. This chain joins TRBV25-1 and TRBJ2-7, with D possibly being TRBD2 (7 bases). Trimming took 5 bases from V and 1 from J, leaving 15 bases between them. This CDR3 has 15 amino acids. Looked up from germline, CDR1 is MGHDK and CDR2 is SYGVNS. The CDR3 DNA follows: TGTGCCAGCAGTCCCCGGGGGGCGAGATCCTACGAGCAGTACTTC. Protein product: CASSPRGARSYEQYF.

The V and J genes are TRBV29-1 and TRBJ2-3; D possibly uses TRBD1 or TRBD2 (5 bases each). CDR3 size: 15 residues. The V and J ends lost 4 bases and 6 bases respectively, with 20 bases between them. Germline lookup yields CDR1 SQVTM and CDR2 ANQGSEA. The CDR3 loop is CSVGGTRGAWDTQYF. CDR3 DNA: TGCAGCGTTGGTGGCACGAGGGGCGCTTGGGATACGCAGTATTTT.

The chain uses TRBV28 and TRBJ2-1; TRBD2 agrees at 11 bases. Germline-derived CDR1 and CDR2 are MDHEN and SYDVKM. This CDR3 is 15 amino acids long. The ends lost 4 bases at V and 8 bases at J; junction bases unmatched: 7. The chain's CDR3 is CASSSGTSGGDEQFF. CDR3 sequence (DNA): TGTGCCAGCAGTTCGGGGACTAGCGGCGGCGATGAGCAGTTCTTC.

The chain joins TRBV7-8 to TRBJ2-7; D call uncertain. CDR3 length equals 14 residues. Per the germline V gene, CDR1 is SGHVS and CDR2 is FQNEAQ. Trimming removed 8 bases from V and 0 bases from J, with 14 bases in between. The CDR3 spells CASAGRVLSYEQYF. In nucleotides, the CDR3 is TGTGCCAGCGCTGGACGAGTACTCTCCTACGAGCAGTACTTC.